Described below is a single T cell receptor beta chain sequence and its context. Antigen: not known. Since a much larger clone is just one base distant, this may be a read error. The sample belongs to a study of shared clonotypes between healthy human individuals. Healthy adults negative for HIV, lacking recent acute infections or vaccinations, served as donors. CDR1 and CDR2 from the germline V gene are LGHNA and YNFKEQ. The CDR3 spans 16 residues. Around 30,000 T cell genomes (about 300 ng DNA) went into each PBMC replicate. The protocol was immunoSEQ multiplex PCR, while the TCRdb copy is restricted to in-frame clones and leaves out a portion. This table has about 480,000 clones, roughly 85% appearing once. Study findings and constraints: Exclusively blood specimens were collected; tissue repertoires likely differ. Having only a few donors restricted how much genetic and exposure-history diversity was captured.

Material: PBMCs. The TCR originated in a woman between 35 and 50 years old in good health. Some clones in this sample may be carry-over from other donors' samples. The J gene is TRBJ1-2, the V gene TRBV4-2; TRBD1 is a possible D gene (5 bases). CDR3 amino acids: CASSQGAWGRGYGYTF. CDR3 in DNA: TGTGCCAGCAGTCAAGGTGCCTGGGGACGGGGCTATGGCTACACCTTC.